Ten or more counts support the clone carrying this TCR beta chain. Its antigen is unidentified. This specimen belongs to a study of T cells in Graves' hyperthyroidism and ophthalmopathy. V gave up 4 bases and J gave up 2 bases, with 19 bases separating them. Germline V gene sequence: CDR1 MDHEN, CDR2 SYDVKM. The CDR3 has 17 residues. The TCR beta CDR3 regions underwent amplification using RNA transcripts as the source. HTBI primers were employed in a first-round RT-PCR of the TCR CDR3. TCRdb re-called the multiplex PCR reads with MiXCR, one entry per CDR3 protein. The sample consists of approximately 370,000 distinct CDR3 sequences, about 15% of them appearing once. The study's findings and limits: Most expanded thyroid clonotypes above 0.001 also appeared in blood.

The chain is built from TRBV28 and TRBJ2-3, with D uncertain. The receptor was derived from a woman between 25 and 40 years old with Graves' hyperthyroidism. The sample consisted of blood. The CDR3 DNA sequence: TGTGCCAGCAGTTCCACTCTAGGCTCCCGGTACACAGATACGCAGTATTTT. Its protein is CASSSTLGSRYTDTQYF.